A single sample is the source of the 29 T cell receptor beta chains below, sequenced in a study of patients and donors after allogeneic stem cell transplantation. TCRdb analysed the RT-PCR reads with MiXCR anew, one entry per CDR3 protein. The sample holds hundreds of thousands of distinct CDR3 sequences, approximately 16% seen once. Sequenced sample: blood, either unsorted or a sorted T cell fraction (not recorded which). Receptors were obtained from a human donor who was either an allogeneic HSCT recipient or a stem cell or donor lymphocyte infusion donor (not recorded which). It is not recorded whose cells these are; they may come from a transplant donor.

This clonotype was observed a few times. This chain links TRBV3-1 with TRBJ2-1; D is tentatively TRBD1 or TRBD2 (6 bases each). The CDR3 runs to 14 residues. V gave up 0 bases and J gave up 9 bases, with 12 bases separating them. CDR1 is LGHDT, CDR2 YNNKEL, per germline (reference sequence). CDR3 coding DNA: TGTGCCAGCAGCCAAGAAAACAGGGAGGCTGAGCAGTTCTTC. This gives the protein CASSQENREAEQFF.

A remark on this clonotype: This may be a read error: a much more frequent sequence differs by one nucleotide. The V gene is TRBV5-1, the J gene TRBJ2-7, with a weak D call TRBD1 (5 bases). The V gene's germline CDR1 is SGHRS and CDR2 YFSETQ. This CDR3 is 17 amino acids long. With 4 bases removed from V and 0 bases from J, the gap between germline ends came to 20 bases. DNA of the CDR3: TGCGCCAGCAGCCCCCGACCGGTACAGGATATCTCCTACGAGCAGTACTTC. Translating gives CASSPRPVQDISYEQYF.

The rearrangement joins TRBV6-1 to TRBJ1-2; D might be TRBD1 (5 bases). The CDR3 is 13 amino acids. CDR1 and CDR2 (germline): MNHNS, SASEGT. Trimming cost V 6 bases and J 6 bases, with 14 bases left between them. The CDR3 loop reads CASRQGRYNGYTF. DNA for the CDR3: TGTGCCAGCAGGCAGGGTAGATACAATGGCTACACCTTC.

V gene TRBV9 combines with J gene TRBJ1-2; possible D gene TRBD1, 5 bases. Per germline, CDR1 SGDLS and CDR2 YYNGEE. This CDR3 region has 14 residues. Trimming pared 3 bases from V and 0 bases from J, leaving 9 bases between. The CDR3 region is CASSAGGANYGYTF. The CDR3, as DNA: TGTGCCAGCAGCGCCGGGGGAGCTAACTATGGCTACACCTTC.

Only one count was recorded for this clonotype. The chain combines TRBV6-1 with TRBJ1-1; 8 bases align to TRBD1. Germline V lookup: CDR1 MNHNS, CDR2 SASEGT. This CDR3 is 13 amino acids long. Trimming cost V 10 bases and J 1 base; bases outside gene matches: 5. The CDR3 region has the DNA TGTGCCACCGGGACAGGACCGAACACTGAAGCTTTCTTT. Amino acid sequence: CATGTGPNTEAFF.

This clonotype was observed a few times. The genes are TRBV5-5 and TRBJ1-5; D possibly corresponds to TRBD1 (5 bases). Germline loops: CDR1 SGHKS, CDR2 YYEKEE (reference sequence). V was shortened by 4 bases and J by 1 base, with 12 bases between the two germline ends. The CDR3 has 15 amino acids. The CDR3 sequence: CASSISGWSNQPQHF. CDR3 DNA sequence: TGTGCCAGCAGCATATCAGGGTGGAGCAATCAGCCCCAGCATTTT.

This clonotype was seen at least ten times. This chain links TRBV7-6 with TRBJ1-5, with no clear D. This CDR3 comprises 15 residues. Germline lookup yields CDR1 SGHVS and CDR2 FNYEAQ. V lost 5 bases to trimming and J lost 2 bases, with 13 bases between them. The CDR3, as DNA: TGTGCCAGCAGCCTAGGGAAATTGGGCAATCAGCCCCAGCATTTT. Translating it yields CASSLGKLGNQPQHF.

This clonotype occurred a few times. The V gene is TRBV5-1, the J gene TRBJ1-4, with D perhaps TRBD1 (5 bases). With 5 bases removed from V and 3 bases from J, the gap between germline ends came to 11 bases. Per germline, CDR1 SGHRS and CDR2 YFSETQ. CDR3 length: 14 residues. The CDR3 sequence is CASRVGAPNEKLFF. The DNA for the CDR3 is TGCGCCAGCAGGGTTGGGGCTCCTAATGAAAAACTGTTTTTT.

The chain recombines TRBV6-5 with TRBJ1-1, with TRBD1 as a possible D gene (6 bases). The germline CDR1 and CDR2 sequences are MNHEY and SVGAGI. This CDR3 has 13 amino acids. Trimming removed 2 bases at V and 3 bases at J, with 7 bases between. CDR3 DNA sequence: TGTGCCAGCAGTTACAGGGGGTACACTGAAGCTTTCTTT. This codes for CASSYRGYTEAFF.

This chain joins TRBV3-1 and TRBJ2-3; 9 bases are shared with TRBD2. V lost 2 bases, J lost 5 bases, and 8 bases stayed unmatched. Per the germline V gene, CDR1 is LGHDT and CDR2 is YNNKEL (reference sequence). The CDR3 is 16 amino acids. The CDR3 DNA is TGTGCCAGCAGCCAATTAGGCGGGAGGGCCGAAGATACGCAGTATTTT. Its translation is CASSQLGGRAEDTQYF.

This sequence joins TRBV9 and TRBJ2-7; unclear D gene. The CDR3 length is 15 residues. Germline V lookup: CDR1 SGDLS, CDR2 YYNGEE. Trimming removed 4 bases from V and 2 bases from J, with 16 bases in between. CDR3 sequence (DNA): TGTGCCAGCAGCCCCTCTGGCGGAACTGCCTACGAGCAGTACTTC. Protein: CASSPSGGTAYEQYF. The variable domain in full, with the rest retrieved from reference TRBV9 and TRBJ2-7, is DSGVTQTPKHLITATGQRVTLRCSPRSGDLSVYWYQQSLDQGLQFLIQYYNGEERAKGNILERFSAQQFPDLHSELNLSSLELGDSALYFCASSPSGGTAYEQYFGPGTRLTVT.

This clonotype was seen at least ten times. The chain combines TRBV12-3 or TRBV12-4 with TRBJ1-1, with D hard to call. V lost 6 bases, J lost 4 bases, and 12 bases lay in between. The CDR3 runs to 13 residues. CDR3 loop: CASSFTEGTEAFF. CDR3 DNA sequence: TGTGCCAGCAGCTTCACAGAAGGCACTGAAGCTTTCTTT.

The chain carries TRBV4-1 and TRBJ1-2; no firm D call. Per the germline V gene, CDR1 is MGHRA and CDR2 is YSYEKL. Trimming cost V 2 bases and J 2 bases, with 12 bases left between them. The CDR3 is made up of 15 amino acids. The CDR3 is CASSQPSSRNYGYTF. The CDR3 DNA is TGCGCCAGCAGCCAACCGTCCTCTCGGAACTATGGCTACACCTTC.

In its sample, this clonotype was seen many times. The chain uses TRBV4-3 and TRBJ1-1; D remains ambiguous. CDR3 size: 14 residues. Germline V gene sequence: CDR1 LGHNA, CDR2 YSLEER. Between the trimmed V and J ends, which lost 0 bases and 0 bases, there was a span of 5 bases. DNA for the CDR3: TGCGCCAGCAGCCAAGATACCGTGAACACTGAAGCTTTCTTT. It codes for CASSQDTVNTEAFF.

This chain's CDR3 is CASRIQGAHYGYTF. In nucleotides, the CDR3 is TGTGCCAGCAGGATCCAGGGGGCTCACTATGGCTACACCTTC. The rearrangement links TRBV28 to TRBJ1-2; TRBD1 aligns across 8 bases. Looked up from germline, CDR1 is MDHEN and CDR2 is SYDVKM. This CDR3 region has 14 residues. Trimming took 6 bases from V and 3 from J; bases not matched to a gene: 6.

The DNA of the CDR3 is TGTGCCAGCAGTCTACCGGGACTAGCGCCCCCCCGGGAAGAGACCCAGTACTTC. It encodes CASSLPGLAPPREETQYF. This rearrangement joins TRBV2 to TRBJ2-5; 10 bases line up with TRBD2. With V trimmed by 5 bases and J by 3 bases, 15 bases remained unmatched. This CDR3 has 18 residues. The germline CDR1 and CDR2 sequences are SNHLY and FYNNEI.

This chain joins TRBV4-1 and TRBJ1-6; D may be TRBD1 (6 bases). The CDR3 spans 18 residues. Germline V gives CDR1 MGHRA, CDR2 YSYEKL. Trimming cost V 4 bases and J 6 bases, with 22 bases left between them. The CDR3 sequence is CASSLRIGGGSVNSPLHF. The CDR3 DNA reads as TGCGCCAGCAGCCTAAGGATAGGGGGGGGATCTGTTAATTCACCCCTCCACTTT.

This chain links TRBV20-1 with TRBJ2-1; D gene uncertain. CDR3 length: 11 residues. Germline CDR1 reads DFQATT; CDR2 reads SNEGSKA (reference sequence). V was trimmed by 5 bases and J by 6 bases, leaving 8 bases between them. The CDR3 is CSALQTNEQFF. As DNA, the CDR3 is TGCAGTGCTCTTCAGACCAATGAGCAGTTCTTC.

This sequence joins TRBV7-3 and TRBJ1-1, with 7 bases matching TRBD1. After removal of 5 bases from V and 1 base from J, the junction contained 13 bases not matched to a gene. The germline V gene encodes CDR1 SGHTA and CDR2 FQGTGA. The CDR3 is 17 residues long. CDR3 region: CASSPTPPGTANTEAFF. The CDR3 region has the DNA TGTGCCAGCAGCCCTACACCTCCCGGGACAGCGAACACTGAAGCTTTCTTT.

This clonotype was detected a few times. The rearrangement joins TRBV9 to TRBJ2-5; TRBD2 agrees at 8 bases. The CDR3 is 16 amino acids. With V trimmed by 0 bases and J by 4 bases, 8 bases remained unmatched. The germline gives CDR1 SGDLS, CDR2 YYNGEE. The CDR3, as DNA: TGTGCCAGCAGCGTAGAGGTCGGGGGGGCCTTAGAGACCCAGTACTTC. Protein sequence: CASSVEVGGALETQYF. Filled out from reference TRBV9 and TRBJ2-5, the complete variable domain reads DSGVTQTPKHLITATGQRVTLRCSPRSGDLSVYWYQQSLDQGLQFLIQYYNGEERAKGNILERFSAQQFPDLHSELNLSSLELGDSALYFCASSVEVGGALETQYFGPGTRLLVL.

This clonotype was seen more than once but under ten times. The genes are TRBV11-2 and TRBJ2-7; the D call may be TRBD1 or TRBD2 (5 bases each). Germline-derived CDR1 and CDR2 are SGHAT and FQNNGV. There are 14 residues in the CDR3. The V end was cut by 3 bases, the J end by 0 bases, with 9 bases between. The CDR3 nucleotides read TGTGCCAGCAGCTTTAGGGACGGCTCCTACGAGCAGTACTTC. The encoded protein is CASSFRDGSYEQYF.

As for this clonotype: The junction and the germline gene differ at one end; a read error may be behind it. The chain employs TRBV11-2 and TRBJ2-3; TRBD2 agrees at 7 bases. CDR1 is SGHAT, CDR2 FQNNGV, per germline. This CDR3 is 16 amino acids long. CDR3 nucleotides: TGTTCCAGCAGCGTAAAGGGCGGGGGACCCCGGAATACGCAGTATTTT. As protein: CSSSVKGGGPRNTQYF. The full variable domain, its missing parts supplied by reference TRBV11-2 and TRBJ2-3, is EAGVAQSPRYKIIEKRQSVAFWCNPISGHATLYWYQQILGQGPKLLIQFQNNGVVDDSQLPKDRFSAERLKGVDSTLKIQPAKLEDSAVYLCSSSVKGGGPRNTQYFGPGTRLTVL.

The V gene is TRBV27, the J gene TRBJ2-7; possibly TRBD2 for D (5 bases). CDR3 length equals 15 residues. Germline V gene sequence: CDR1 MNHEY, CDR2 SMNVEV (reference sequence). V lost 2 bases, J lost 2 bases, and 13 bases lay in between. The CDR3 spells CASSLVSDFAYEQYF. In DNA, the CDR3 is TGTGCCAGCAGTTTAGTTTCGGACTTTGCCTACGAGCAGTACTTC.

CDR3 sequence (DNA): TGTGCCAGCAGCGTTACAGGGACCGAGCAGTACTTC. Its protein product is CASSVTGTEQYF. The chain links TRBV7-9 to TRBJ2-7; a possible D gene is TRBD1 (6 bases). CDR1 is SEHNR, CDR2 FQNEAQ, per germline (reference sequence). Trimming took off 5 bases at V and 6 bases at J, with 11 bases between the two ends. This CDR3 contains 12 residues. The full variable domain, rest sourced from reference TRBV7-9 and TRBJ2-7, is DTGVSQNPRHKITKRGQNVTFRCDPISEHNRLYWYRQTLGQGPEFLTYFQNEAQLEKSRLLSDRFSAERPKGSFSTLEIQRTEQGDSAMYLCASSVTGTEQYFGPGTRLTVT.

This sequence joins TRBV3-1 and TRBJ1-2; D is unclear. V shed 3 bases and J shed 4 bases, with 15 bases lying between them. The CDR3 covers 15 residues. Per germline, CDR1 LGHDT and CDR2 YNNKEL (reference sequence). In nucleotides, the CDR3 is TGTGCCAGCAGCCATGGTGGTCGGAACCTCTATGGCTACACCTTC. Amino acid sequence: CASSHGGRNLYGYTF.

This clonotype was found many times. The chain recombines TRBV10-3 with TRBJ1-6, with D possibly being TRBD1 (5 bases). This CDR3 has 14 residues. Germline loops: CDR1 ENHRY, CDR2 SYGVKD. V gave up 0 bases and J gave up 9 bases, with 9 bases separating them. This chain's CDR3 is CAISESGGISPLHF. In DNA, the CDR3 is TGTGCCATCAGTGAGTCCGGGGGGATTTCACCCCTCCACTTT.

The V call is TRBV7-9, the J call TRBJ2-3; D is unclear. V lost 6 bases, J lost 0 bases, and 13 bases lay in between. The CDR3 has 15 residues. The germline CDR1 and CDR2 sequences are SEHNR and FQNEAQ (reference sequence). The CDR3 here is CASSPQLSSTDTQYF. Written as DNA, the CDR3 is TGTGCCAGCAGTCCACAGCTGTCTAGCACAGATACGCAGTATTTT. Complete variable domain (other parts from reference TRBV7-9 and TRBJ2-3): DTGVSQNPRHKITKRGQNVTFRCDPISEHNRLYWYRQTLGQGPEFLTYFQNEAQLEKSRLLSDRFSAERPKGSFSTLEIQRTEQGDSAMYLCASSPQLSSTDTQYFGPGTRLTVL.

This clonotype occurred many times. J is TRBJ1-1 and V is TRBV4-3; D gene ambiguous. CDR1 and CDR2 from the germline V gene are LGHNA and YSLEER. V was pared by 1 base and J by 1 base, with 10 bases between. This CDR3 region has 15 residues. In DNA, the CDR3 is TGCGCCAGCAGCCAAGGAGGTCCGGGGAACACTGAAGCTTTCTTT. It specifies CASSQGGPGNTEAFF.

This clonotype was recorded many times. The CDR3 is CASSLFQGTADTQYF. The CDR3 DNA follows: TGCGCCAGCAGCTTGTTTCAAGGGACGGCAGATACGCAGTATTTT. The J gene is TRBJ2-3, the V gene TRBV5-1; D possibly uses TRBD1 or TRBD2 (5 bases each). The V gene's germline CDR1 is SGHRS and CDR2 YFSETQ. V lost 1 base and J 4 bases, leaving 13 bases between the germline ends. The CDR3 extends over 15 amino acids. The variable domain in full, completed from reference TRBV5-1 and TRBJ2-3, reads KAGVTQTPRYLIKTRGQQVTLSCSPISGHRSVSWYQQTPGQGLQFLFEYFSETQRNKGNFPGRFSGRQFSNSRSEMNVSTLELGDSALYLCASSLFQGTADTQYFGPGTRLTVL.